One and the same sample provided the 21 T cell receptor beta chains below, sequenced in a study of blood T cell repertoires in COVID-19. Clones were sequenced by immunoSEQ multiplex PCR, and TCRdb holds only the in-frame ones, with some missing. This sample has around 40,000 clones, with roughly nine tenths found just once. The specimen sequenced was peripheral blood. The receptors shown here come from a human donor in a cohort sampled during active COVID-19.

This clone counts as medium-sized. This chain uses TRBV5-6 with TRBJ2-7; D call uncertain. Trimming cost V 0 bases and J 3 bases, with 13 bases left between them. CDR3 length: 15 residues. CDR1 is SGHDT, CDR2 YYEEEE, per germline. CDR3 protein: CASSLARSGFYEQYF. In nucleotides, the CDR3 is TGTGCCAGCAGCTTGGCTCGGAGTGGATTCTACGAGCAGTACTTC.

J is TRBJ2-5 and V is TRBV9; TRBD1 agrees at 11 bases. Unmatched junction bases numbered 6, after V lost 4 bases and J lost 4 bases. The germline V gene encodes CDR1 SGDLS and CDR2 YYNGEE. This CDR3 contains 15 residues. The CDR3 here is CASSTGQGARETQYF. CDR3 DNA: TGTGCCAGCAGCACCGGACAGGGGGCGCGAGAGACCCAGTACTTC.

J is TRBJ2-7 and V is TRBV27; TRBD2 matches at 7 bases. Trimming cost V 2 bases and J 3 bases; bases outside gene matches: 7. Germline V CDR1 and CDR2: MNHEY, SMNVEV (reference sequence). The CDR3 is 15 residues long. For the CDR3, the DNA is TGTGCCAGCAGTTTAAAGGGGAGGGCAGGCTACGAGCAGTACTTC. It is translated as CASSLKGRAGYEQYF.

The CDR3 DNA reads TGTGCCAGCAGTTACCAGTACACAGATACGCAGTATTTT. Protein: CASSYQYTDTQYF. The chain links TRBV6-6 to TRBJ2-3; unclear D gene. Germline CDR1 MNHNY, CDR2 SVGAGI (reference sequence). The CDR3 is 13 amino acids. The V end was cut by 2 bases, the J end by 2 bases, with 5 bases between.

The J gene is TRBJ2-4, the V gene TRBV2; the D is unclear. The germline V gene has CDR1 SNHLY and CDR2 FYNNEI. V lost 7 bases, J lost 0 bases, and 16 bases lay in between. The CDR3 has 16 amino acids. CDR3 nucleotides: TGTGCCAGCACCGAACGATCAGGATTAGCCAAAAACATTCAGTACTTC. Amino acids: CASTERSGLAKNIQYF.

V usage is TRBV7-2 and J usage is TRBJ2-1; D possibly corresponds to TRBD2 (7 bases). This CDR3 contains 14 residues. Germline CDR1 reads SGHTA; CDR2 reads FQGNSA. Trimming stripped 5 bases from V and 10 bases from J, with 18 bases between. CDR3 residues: CASSATLQGGEQFF. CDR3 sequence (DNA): TGTGCCAGCAGCGCTACATTACAGGGAGGGGAGCAGTTCTTC.

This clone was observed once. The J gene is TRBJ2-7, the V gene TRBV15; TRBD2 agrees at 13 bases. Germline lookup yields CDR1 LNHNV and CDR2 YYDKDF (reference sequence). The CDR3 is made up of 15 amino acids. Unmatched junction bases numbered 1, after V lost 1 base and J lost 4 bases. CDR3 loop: CATSRVLAGGYEQYF. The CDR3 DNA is TGTGCCACCAGCAGAGTACTAGCGGGGGGGTACGAGCAGTACTTC. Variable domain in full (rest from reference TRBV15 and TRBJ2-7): DAMVIQNPRYQVTQFGKPVTLSCSQTLNHNVMYWYQQKSSQAPKLLFHYYDKDFNNEADTPDNFQSRRPNTSFCFLDIRSPGLGDTAMYLCATSRVLAGGYEQYFGPGTRLTVT.

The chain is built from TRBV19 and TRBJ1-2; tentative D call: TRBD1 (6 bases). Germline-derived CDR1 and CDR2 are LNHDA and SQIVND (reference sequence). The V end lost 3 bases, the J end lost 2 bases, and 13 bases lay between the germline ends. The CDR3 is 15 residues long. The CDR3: CASSITFGGNYGYTF. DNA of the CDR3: TGTGCCAGTAGTATTACTTTTGGGGGCAACTATGGCTACACCTTC.

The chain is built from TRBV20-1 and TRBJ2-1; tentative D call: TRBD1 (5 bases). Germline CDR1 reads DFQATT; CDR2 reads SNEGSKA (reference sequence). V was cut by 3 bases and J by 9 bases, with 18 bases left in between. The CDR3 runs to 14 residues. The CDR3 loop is CSASGNYQRGEQFF. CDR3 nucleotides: TGCAGTGCTAGTGGTAACTATCAAAGGGGTGAGCAGTTCTTC.

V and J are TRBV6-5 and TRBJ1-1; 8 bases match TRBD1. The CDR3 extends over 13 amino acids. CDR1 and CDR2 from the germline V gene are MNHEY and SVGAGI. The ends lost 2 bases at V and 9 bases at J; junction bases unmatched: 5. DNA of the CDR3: TGTGCCAGCAGTTACCCAGGGGGCGGCCAAGCTTTCTTT. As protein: CASSYPGGGQAFF.

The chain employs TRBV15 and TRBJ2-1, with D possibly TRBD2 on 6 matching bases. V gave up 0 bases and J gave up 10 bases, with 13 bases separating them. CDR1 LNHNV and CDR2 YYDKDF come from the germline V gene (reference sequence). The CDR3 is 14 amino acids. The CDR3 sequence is CATSRDPSVKEQFF. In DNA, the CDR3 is TGTGCCACCAGCAGAGACCCTAGCGTTAAAGAGCAGTTCTTC.

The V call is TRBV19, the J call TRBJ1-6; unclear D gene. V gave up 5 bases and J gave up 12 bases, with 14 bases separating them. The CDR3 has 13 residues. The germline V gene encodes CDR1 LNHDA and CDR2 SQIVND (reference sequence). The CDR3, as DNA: TGTGCCAGTAGTTCGGCGTCCGGGTTACCCCTCCACTTT. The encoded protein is CASSSASGLPLHF.

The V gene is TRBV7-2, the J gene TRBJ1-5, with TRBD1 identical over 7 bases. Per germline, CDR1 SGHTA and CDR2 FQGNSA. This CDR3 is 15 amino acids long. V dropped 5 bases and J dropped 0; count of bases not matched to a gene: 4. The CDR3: CASSTGTASNQPQHF. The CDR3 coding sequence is TGTGCCAGCAGCACCGGGACAGCTAGCAATCAGCCCCAGCATTTT. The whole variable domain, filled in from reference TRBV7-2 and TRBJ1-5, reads GAGVSQSPSNKVTEKGKDVELRCDPISGHTALYWYRQSLGQGLEFLIYFQGNSAPDKSGLPSDRFSAERTGGSVSTLTIQRTQQEDSAVYLCASSTGTASNQPQHFGDGTRLSIL.

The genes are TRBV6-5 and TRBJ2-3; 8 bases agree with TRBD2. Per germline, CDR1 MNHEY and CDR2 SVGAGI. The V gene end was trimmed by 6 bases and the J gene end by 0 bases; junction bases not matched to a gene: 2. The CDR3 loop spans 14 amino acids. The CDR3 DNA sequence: TGTGCCAGCAGGCGGACTAGCAGCACAGATACGCAGTATTTT. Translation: CASRRTSSTDTQYF.

The DNA for the CDR3 is TGTGCCTGGAGGGGACTAGCGGGGAACACCGGGGAGCTGTTTTTT. Its translation: CAWRGLAGNTGELFF. The chain employs TRBV30 and TRBJ2-2; 12 bases match TRBD2. This CDR3 spans 15 amino acids. Unmatched junction bases numbered 0, after V lost 3 bases and J lost 1 base. Per germline, CDR1 GTSNPN and CDR2 SVGIG (reference sequence).

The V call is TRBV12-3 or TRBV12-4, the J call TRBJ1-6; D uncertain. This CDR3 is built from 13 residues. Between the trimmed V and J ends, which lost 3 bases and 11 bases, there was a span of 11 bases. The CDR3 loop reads CASSFGPPAPLHF. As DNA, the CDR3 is TGTGCCAGCAGTTTTGGGCCGCCAGCACCCCTCCACTTT.

Written as DNA, the CDR3 is TGTGCCACCAGCAGGGGACTCTCTGGAAACACCATATATTTT. This translates into CATSRGLSGNTIYF. The V call is TRBV15, the J call TRBJ1-3, with D perhaps TRBD1 (5 bases). Trimming stripped 3 bases from V and 0 bases from J, with 6 bases between. The CDR3 covers 14 residues. Germline V lookup: CDR1 LNHNV, CDR2 YYDKDF (reference sequence).

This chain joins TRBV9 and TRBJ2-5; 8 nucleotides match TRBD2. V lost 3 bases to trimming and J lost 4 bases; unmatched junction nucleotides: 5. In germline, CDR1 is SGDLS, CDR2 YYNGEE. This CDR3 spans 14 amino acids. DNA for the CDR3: TGTGCCAGCAGCGAGAGCGGGGGACGAGAGACCCAGTACTTC. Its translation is CASSESGGRETQYF.

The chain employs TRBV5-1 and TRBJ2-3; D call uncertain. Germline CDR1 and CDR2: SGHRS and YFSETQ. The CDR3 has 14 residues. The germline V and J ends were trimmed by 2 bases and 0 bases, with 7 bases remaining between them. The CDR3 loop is CASSFSTSTDTQYF. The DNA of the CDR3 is TGCGCCAGCAGCTTCAGTACCAGCACAGATACGCAGTATTTT.

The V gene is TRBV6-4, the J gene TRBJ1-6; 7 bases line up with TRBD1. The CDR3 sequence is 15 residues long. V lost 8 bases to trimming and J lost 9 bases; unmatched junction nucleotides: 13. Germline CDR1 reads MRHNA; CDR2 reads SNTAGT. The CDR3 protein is CASRTGDGGASPLHF. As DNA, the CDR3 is TGTGCCAGCCGAACAGGGGACGGAGGGGCTTCACCCCTCCACTTT.

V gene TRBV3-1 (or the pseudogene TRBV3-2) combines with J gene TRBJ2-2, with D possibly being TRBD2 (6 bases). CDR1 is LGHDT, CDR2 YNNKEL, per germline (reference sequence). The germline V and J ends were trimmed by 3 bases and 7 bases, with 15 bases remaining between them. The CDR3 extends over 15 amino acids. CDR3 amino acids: CASSQEAGRSGELFF. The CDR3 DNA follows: TGTGCCAGCAGCCAGGAGGCGGGGAGGAGCGGGGAGCTGTTTTTT.